The 5 T cell receptor beta chains given below trace back to one sample, sequenced in a study of vaccination and CD4 T cells after COVID-19. Treatment described: roughly 11-day PBMC culture with coronavirus spike peptide pools or control peptides (ViraFEST assay). The Oncomine TCR Beta short-read assay generated sequence data from the DNA of cultured CD4+ T cells. One entry per CDR3 protein results from TCRdb running MiXCR on the PCR reads. The sample yields 20,000 to 25,000 distinct CDR3 sequences, around 50% seen once. Antigens of these TCRs are unknown. Sequenced input: CD4+ T cells from blood, cultured in vitro. Receptor source: a human donor who had recovered from COVID-19.

The genes are TRBV12-3 or TRBV12-4 and TRBJ1-5, with 7 positions matching TRBD1. This CDR3 spans 16 amino acids. V was clipped by 3 bases and J by 0 bases; unmatched bases: 5. This CDR3 is CASSFPTGASNQPQHF. For the CDR3, the DNA is TGTGCCAGCAGTTTCCCCACAGGGGCTAGCAATCAGCCCCAGCATTTT.

This rearrangement joins TRBV5-1 to TRBJ2-6; the D call may be TRBD1 or TRBD2 (5 bases each). This CDR3 has 19 residues. Germline CDR1 SGHRS, CDR2 YFSETQ. Trimming removed 1 base at V and 0 bases at J, with 17 bases between. CDR3 nucleotides: TGCGCCAGCAGCTTGCCGGAACCGGGACGGCCCTCTGGGGCCAACGTCCTGACTTTC. It is translated as CASSLPEPGRPSGANVLTF.

The CDR3 sequence: CATSIRTGVHPSGETQYF. The CDR3 DNA reads as TGTGCCACCAGCATACGGACAGGGGTCCATCCCAGCGGAGAGACCCAGTACTTC. The chain links TRBV15 to TRBJ2-5, with TRBD1 matching over 9 bases. With V trimmed by 4 bases and J by 4 bases, 16 bases remained unmatched. The CDR3 covers 18 residues. Germline lookup yields CDR1 LNHNV and CDR2 YYDKDF (reference sequence).

The rearrangement uses TRBV20-1 and TRBJ2-3; 8 bases match TRBD1. This CDR3 contains 14 residues. Germline values: CDR1 DFQATT, CDR2 SNEGSKA (reference sequence). V lost 4 bases and J lost 3; bases outside the gene matches: 6. The CDR3 bases are TGCAGTGCTAACACCGGACAGGGAACAGATACGCAGTATTTT. Its protein is CSANTGQGTDTQYF.

The rearrangement uses TRBV6-5 and TRBJ2-5; the D call may be TRBD1 or TRBD2 (6 bases each). CDR1 and CDR2 from the germline V gene are MNHEY and SVGAGI. Trimming left V 4 bases short and J 3 bases short, with 12 bases between. The CDR3 length is 14 residues. The CDR3 sequence is CASSSWGAEETQYF. The CDR3 nucleotides are TGTGCCAGCAGTTCTTGGGGGGCGGAAGAGACCCAGTACTTC.